What follows are 14 T cell receptor beta chains derived from one specimen sequenced in a study of blood T cells in healthy people across ages. A second about 7 to 11 cycle PCR used barcoded and J-beta primers. TCRdb independently ran MiXCR on the 5' RACE reads; one entry per CDR3 protein. The repertoire holds some 860,000 distinct CDR3 sequences, 56% seen once, with more than 25% in the top ten. Specimen: blood. The source of these receptors is a middle-aged man in good health.

The chain links TRBV20-1 to TRBJ2-7, with D perhaps assigned TRBD1 or TRBD2 (5 bases each). The germline V and J ends were trimmed by 3 bases and 4 bases, with 25 bases remaining between them. Germline V CDR1 and CDR2: DFQATT, SNEGSKA (reference sequence). The CDR3 runs to 17 residues. The chain's CDR3 is CSASESGTPLTPYEQYF. Written as DNA, the CDR3 is TGCAGTGCTAGCGAGTCCGGGACCCCACTAACACCTTACGAGCAGTACTTC.

V usage is TRBV14 and J usage is TRBJ2-3, with 8 bases lining up with TRBD2. This CDR3 contains 17 residues. The V and J ends lost 4 bases and 3 bases, in that order; junction bases with no gene match: 12. Germline-derived CDR1 and CDR2 are SGHDN and FVKESK. The CDR3, as DNA: TGTGCCAGCAGCCTGACGTTAGCGGGACGAAGTACAGATACGCAGTATTTT. Protein product: CASSLTLAGRSTDTQYF.

The CDR3 here is CASRSAGEGDIQYF. The CDR3 DNA reads TGTGCCAGCAGGTCGGCGGGAGAAGGGGACATTCAGTACTTC. The rearrangement uses TRBV25-1 and TRBJ2-7; TRBD2 agrees at 7 bases. Near its end, the DNA agrees better with TRBJ2-4, so the J call may be wrong. The CDR3 is 14 amino acids. CDR1 is MGHDK, CDR2 SYGVNS, per germline.

J is TRBJ2-7 and V is TRBV27, with 7 bases matching TRBD1. The CDR3 covers 18 residues. Trimming at V came to 4 bases and at J to 0 bases, leaving 15 bases not matched to a gene. Germline assignment: CDR1 MNHEY and CDR2 SMNVEV (reference sequence). As DNA, the CDR3 is TGTGCCAGCAGTTCATCTCGGACAGGTTTACCCATCTCCTACGAGCAGTACTTC. It codes for CASSSSRTGLPISYEQYF.

The V call is TRBV28, the J call TRBJ1-5, with 7 bases that match TRBD1. The CDR3 extends over 16 amino acids. The germline V gene encodes CDR1 MDHEN and CDR2 SYDVKM. The V and J ends lost 2 bases and 1 base, in that order; junction bases with no gene match: 5. CDR3 amino acids: CASSLVDRVSNQPQHF. The CDR3, as DNA: TGTGCCAGCAGTTTAGTAGACAGGGTAAGCAATCAGCCCCAGCATTTT.

This chain uses TRBV29-1 with TRBJ2-3; D not resolved. Trimming pared 3 bases from V and 10 bases from J, leaving 14 bases between. The germline CDR1 and CDR2 sequences are SQVTM and ANQGSEA. The CDR3 covers 12 residues. The CDR3 region has the DNA TGCAGCGTTGACGGGTACACGGATGCGCAGTATTTT. It is translated as CSVDGYTDAQYF.

This clonotype was counted at least ten times. This chain connects TRBV7-2 to TRBJ2-1; D gene ambiguous. The CDR3 is 16 residues long. Trimming took 0 bases from V and 2 from J, leaving 11 bases between them. In germline, CDR1 is SGHTA, CDR2 FQGNSA. The CDR3 protein is CASSLAVGLPYNEQFF. CDR3 coding DNA: TGTGCCAGCAGCTTAGCCGTAGGATTACCCTACAATGAGCAGTTCTTC.

This clonotype has a handful of counts. The genes are TRBV25-1 and TRBJ1-1; D is unclear. Germline V gives CDR1 MGHDK, CDR2 SYGVNS. V was cut by 7 bases and J by 1 base, with 7 bases left in between. The CDR3 runs 12 residues. This CDR3 is CASMAENTEAFF. CDR3 DNA: TGTGCCAGCATGGCGGAGAACACTGAAGCTTTCTTT. The variable domain in full, completed from reference TRBV25-1 and TRBJ1-1, reads EADIYQTPRYLVIGTGKKITLECSQTMGHDKMYWYQQDPGMELHLIHYSYGVNSTEKGDLSSESTVSRIRTEHFPLTLESARPSHTSQYLCASMAENTEAFFGQGTRLTVV.

This clonotype was seen a handful of times. J is TRBJ1-1 and V is TRBV11-2, with 9 bases identical to TRBD1. This CDR3 contains 15 residues. The germline gives CDR1 SGHAT, CDR2 FQNNGV. Germline trimming cut 4 bases from V and 5 bases from J; bases unmatched to any gene: 8. The CDR3: CASSYNRDRETEAFF. In DNA, the CDR3 is TGTGCCAGCAGCTACAACCGGGACAGGGAGACTGAAGCTTTCTTT.

The chain employs TRBV18 and TRBJ2-1; the D gene is possibly TRBD1 (5 bases). Germline V gene lookup returns CDR1 KGHSH and CDR2 LQKENI. This CDR3 is built from 15 residues. V shed 0 bases and J shed 2 bases, with 8 bases lying between them. CDR3 sequence (DNA): TGTGCCAGCTCACCACCAGCAGGGCCCTACAATGAGCAGTTCTTC. It translates to CASSPPAGPYNEQFF.

This clonotype has more than one count but fewer than ten. V usage is TRBV4-2 and J usage is TRBJ1-5; D gene unclear. V lost 0 bases, J lost 5 bases, and 23 bases lay in between. Germline loops: CDR1 LGHNA, CDR2 YNFKEQ. The CDR3 has 19 amino acids. In DNA, the CDR3 is TGTGCCAGCAGCCAAGATCCCATTACAGCTGGATGGTTAGATCAGCCCCAGCATTTT. This sequence encodes CASSQDPITAGWLDQPQHF.

CDR3: CASSQDRYWDREESGANVLTF. CDR3 sequence (DNA): TGTGCCAGCAGCCAAGATCGGTATTGGGACAGGGAAGAATCTGGGGCCAACGTCCTGACTTTC. V usage is TRBV3-1 and J usage is TRBJ2-6, with 9 bases aligning to TRBD1. Germline CDR1 LGHDT, CDR2 YNNKEL (reference sequence). V lost 0 bases, J lost 1 base, and 13 bases stayed unmatched. The CDR3 extends over 21 amino acids.

The chain couples TRBV11-3 to TRBJ2-7; no firm D call. The J call is in doubt because the DNA end fits TRBJ2-5 better. Germline CDR1 reads SGHNT; CDR2 reads YENEEA. The CDR3 is made up of 14 amino acids. The CDR3 region has the DNA TGTGCCAGCAGCTTAGAGAAGACGTTGGAGACCCAGTACTTC. This sequence encodes CASSLEKTLETQYF.

V gene TRBV28 combines with J gene TRBJ2-1; no clear D gene. V dropped 3 bases and J dropped 7 bases, with 13 bases sitting between them. The CDR3 totals 14 residues. The germline V gene has CDR1 MDHEN and CDR2 SYDVKM. The CDR3 coding sequence is TGTGCCAGCAGTTTCGATCAGGTTCTGAATGAGCAGTTCTTC. Encoded protein: CASSFDQVLNEQFF.